This T cell receptor beta chain was sequenced during a study of T cell changes during pregnancy in multiple sclerosis. Libraries were prepared by immunoSEQ multiplex PCR; TCRdb keeps only in-frame clonotypes and omits some of them. The table has about 99,000 clones, approximately 95% seen once. CDR1 and CDR2 (germline): SGHRS, YFSETQ. V lost 6 bases and J 5 bases, leaving 11 bases between the germline ends. There are 13 residues in the CDR3. This sequence joins TRBV5-1 and TRBJ2-2; D gene unclear. This sequence was found in a female donor with multiple sclerosis, enrolled in a pregnancy study. This material consisted of peripheral blood, taken after pregnancy. The CDR3 sequence: CASTPSSTGELFF. CDR3 DNA: TGCGCCAGCACCCCTTCGAGTACCGGGGAGCTGTTTTTT.